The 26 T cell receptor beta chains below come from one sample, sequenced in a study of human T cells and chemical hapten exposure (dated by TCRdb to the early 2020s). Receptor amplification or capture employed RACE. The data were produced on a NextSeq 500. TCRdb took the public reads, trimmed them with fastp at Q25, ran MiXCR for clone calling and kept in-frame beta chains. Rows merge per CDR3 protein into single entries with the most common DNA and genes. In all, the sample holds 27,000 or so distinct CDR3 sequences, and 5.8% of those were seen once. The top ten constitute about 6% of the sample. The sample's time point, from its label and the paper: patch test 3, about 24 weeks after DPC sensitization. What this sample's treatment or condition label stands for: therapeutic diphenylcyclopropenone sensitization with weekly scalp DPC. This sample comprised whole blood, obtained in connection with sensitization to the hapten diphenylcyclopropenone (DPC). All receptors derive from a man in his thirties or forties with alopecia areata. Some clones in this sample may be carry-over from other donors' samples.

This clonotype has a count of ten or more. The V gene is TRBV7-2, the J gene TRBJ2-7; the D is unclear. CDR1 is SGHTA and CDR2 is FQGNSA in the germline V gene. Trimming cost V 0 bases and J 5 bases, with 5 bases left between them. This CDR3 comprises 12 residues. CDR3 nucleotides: TGTGCCAGCAGCTTAGCGCCGAACGAGCAGTACTTC. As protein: CASSLAPNEQYF.

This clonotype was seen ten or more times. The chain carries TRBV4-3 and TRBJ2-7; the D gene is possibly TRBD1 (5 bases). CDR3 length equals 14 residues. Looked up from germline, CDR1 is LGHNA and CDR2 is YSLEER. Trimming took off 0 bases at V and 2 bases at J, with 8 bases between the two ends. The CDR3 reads CASSQDWTTYEQYF. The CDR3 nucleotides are TGCGCCAGCAGCCAAGACTGGACAACCTACGAGCAGTACTTC.

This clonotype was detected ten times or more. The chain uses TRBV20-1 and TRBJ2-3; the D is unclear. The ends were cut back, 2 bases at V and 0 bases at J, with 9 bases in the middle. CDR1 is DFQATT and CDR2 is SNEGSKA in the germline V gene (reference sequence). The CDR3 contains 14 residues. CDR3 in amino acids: CSARFRTSTDTQYF. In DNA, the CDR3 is TGCAGTGCTAGATTCCGGACCAGCACAGATACGCAGTATTTT.

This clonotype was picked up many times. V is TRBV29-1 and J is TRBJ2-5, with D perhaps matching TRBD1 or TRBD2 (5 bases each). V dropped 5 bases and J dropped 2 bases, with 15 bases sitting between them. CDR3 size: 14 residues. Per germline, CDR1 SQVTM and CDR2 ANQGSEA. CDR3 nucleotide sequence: TGCAGCGTTTCTAGAGGGGACGGTCAAGAGACCCAGTACTTC. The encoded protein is CSVSRGDGQETQYF.

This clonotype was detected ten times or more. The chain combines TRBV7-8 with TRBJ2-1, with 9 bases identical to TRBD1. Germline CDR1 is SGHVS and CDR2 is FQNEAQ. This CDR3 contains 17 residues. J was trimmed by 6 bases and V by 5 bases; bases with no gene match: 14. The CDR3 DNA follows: TGTGCCAGCAGCCGGGACAGGGCGTCGTTAACCCGCAATGAGCAGTTCTTC. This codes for CASSRDRASLTRNEQFF.

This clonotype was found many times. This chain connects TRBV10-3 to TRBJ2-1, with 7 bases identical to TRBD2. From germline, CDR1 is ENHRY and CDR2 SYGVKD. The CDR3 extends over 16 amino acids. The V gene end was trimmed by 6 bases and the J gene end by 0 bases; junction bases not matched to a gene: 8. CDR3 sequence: CAIRTDSGSSYNEQFF. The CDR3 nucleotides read TGTGCCATCAGGACCGATAGCGGGTCCTCCTACAATGAGCAGTTCTTC.

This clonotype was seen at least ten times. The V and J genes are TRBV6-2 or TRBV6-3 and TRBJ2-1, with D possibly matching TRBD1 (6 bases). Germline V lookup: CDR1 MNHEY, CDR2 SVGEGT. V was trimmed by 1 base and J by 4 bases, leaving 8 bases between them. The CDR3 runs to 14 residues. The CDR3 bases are TGTGCCAGCAGTTACTGGGGGCAGTACAATGAGCAGTTCTTC. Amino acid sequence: CASSYWGQYNEQFF.

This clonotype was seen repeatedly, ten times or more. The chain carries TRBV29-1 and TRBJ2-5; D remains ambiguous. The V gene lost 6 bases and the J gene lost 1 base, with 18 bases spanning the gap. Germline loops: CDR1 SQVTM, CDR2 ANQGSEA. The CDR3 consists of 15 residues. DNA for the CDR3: TGCAGCGTGACCCGGTTGTCAGGAGCCCAAGAGACCCAGTACTTC. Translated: CSVTRLSGAQETQYF.

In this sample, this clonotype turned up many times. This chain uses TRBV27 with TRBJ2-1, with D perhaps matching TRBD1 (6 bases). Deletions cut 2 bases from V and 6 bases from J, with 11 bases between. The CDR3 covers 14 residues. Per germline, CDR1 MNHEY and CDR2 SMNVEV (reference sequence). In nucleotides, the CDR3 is TGTGCCAGCAGTTTACGGGACATCGTCAATGAGCAGTTCTTC. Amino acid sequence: CASSLRDIVNEQFF.

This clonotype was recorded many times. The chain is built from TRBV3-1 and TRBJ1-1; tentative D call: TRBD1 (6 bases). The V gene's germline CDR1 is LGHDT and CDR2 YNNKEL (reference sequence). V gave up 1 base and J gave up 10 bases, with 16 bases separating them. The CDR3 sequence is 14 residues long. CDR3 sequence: CASSQGGGTNGAFF. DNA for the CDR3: TGTGCCAGCAGCCAAGGAGGGGGGACAAATGGAGCTTTCTTT.

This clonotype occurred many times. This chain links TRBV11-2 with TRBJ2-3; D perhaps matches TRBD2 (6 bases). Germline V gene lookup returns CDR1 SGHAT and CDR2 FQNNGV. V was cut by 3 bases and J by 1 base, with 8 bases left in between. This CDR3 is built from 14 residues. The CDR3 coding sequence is TGTGCCAGCAGCTTCTCTAGCGGCACAGATACGCAGTATTTT. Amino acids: CASSFSSGTDTQYF.

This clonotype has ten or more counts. The CDR3, as DNA: TGCAGCTCATTAGGACTTAACAGGGGTGAGCAGTTCTTC. It encodes CSSLGLNRGEQFF. This sequence joins TRBV29-1 and TRBJ2-1; TRBD1 aligns across 7 bases. V gave up 8 bases and J gave up 9 bases; unmatched junction bases: 13. This CDR3 is 13 amino acids long. CDR1 and CDR2 (germline): SQVTM, ANQGSEA.

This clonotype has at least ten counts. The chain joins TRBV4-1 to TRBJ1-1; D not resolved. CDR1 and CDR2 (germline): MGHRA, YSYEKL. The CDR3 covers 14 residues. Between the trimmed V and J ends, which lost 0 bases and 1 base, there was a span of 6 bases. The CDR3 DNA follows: TGCGCCAGCAGCCAAGAATCCGCGAACACTGAAGCTTTCTTT. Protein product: CASSQESANTEAFF.

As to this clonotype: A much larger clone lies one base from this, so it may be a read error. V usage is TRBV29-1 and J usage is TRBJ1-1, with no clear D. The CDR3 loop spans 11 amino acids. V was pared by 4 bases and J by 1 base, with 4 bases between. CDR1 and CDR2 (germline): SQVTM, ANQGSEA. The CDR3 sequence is CSVGANTEAFF. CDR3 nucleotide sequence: TGCAGCGTTGGGGCGAACACTGAAGCTTTCTTT.

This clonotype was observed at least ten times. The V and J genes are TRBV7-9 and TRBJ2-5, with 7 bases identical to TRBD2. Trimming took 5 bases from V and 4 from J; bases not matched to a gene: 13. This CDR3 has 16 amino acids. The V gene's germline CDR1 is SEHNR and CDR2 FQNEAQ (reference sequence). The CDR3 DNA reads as TGTGCCAGCAGCGCCTTAGGACTAGACCTGGGAGAGACCCAGTACTTC. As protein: CASSALGLDLGETQYF.

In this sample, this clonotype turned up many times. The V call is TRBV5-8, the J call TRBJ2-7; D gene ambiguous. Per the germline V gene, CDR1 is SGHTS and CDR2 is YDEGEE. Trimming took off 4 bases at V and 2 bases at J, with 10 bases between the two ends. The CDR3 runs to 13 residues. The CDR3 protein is CASSPRLTYEQYF. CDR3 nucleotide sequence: TGTGCCAGCAGCCCCCGGCTTACCTACGAGCAGTACTTC.

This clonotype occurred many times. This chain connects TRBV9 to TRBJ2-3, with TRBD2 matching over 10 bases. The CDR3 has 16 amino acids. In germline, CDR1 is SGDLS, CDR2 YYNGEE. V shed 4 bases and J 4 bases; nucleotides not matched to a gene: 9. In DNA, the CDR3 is TGTGCCAGCAGCCCCCAAGCGGGGGGGCGCGCAGATACGCAGTATTTT. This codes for CASSPQAGGRADTQYF.

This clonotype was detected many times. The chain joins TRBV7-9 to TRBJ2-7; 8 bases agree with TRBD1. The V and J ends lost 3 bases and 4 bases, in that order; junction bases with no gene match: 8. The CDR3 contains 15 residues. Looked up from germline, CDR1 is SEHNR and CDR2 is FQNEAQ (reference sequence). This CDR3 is CASSFRGQGAYEQYF. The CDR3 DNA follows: TGTGCCAGCAGCTTTAGAGGGCAGGGGGCTTACGAGCAGTACTTC.

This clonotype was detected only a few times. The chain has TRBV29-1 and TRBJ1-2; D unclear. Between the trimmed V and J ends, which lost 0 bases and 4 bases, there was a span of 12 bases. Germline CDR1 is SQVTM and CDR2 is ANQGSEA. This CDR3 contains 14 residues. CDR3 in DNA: TGCAGCGTTGAAGAGTCGGTGGGCCCCTATGGCTACACCTTC. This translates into CSVEESVGPYGYTF.

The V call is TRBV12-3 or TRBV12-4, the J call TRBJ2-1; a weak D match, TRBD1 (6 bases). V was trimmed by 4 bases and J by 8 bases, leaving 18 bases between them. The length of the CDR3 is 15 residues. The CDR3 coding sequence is TGTGCCAGCAGTTCTTCTCGACAGGTCGGGGATGAGCAGTTCTTC. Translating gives CASSSSRQVGDEQFF.

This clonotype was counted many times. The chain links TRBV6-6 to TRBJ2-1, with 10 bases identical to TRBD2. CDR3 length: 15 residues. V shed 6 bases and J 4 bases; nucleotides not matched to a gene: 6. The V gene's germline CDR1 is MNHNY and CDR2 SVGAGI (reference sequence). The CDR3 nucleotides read TGTGCCAGCAGCTCCGTGACTAGCGGGTACAATGAGCAGTTCTTC. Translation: CASSSVTSGYNEQFF.

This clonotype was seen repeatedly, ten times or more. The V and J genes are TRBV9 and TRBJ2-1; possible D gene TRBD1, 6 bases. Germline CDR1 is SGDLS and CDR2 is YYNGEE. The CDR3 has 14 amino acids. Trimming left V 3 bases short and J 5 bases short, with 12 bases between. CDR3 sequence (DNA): TGTGCCAGCAGCGGCCGGGACAATCACAATGAGCAGTTCTTC. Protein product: CASSGRDNHNEQFF.

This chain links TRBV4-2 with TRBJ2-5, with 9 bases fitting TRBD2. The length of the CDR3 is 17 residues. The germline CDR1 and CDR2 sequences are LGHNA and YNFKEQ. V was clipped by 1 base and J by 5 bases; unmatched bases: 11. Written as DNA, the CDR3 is TGTGCCAGCAGCCAAGCGACCCGGGGTAGCGGGGGTGAGACCCAGTACTTC. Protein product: CASSQATRGSGGETQYF.

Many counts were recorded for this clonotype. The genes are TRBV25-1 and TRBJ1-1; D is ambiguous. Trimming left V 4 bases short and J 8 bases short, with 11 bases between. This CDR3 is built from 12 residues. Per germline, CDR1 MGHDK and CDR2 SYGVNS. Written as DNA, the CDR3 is TGTGCCAGCAGTGCGGGAGGCTGGGAAGCTTTCTTT. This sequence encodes CASSAGGWEAFF. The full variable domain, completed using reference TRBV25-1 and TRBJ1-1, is EADIYQTPRYLVIGTGKKITLECSQTMGHDKMYWYQQDPGMELHLIHYSYGVNSTEKGDLSSESTVSRIRTEHFPLTLESARPSHTSQYLCASSAGGWEAFFGQGTRLTVV.

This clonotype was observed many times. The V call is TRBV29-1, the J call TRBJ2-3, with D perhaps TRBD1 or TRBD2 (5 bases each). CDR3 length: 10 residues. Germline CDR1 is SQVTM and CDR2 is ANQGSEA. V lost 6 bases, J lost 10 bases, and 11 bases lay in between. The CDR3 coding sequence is TGCAGCGTGGGGGTAACTGCGCAGTATTTT. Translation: CSVGVTAQYF.

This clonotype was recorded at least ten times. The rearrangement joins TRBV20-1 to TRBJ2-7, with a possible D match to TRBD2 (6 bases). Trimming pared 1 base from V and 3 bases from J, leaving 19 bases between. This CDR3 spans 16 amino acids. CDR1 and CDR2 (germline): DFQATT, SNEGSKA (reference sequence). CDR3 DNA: TGCAGTGCTAGAGGTCCTCCTGTGGCGGGGATCTACGAGCAGTACTTC. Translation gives CSARGPPVAGIYEQYF.